What follows are 10 T cell receptor beta chains derived from one specimen sequenced in a study of human T cells and chemical hapten exposure. TCRdb independently ran MiXCR on the 5' RACE reads; one entry per CDR3 protein. The table records approximately 140,000 distinct CDR3 sequences, approximately 4% of them present only once. Unseparated into fractions, whole blood served as the source from which total RNA was extracted. These receptors were obtained from a female donor in good health.

This clonotype was observed at least ten times. This sequence joins TRBV9 and TRBJ2-1; the D call may be TRBD1 or TRBD2 (6 bases each). The germline V gene has CDR1 SGDLS and CDR2 YYNGEE. V was pared by 0 bases and J by 0 bases, with 10 bases between. The length of the CDR3 is 16 residues. CDR3 residues: CASSVAGGFSYNEQFF. The CDR3 nucleotides read TGTGCCAGCAGCGTAGCCGGGGGCTTCTCCTACAATGAGCAGTTCTTC. Variable domain in full (rest from reference TRBV9 and TRBJ2-1): DSGVTQTPKHLITATGQRVTLRCSPRSGDLSVYWYQQSLDQGLQFLIQYYNGEERAKGNILERFSAQQFPDLHSELNLSSLELGDSALYFCASSVAGGFSYNEQFFGPGTRLTVL.

This clonotype was seen a handful of times. The chain uses TRBV7-9 and TRBJ1-2; TRBD1 is a possible D gene (6 bases). The CDR3 is 14 residues long. V lost 2 bases, J lost 12 bases, and 19 bases lay in between. Germline CDR1 and CDR2: SEHNR and FQNEAQ (reference sequence). The CDR3 here is CASSLRGAPGGDTF. The CDR3 bases are TGTGCCAGCAGCTTACGGGGGGCCCCCGGGGGCGACACCTTC. Together with reference TRBV7-9 and TRBJ1-2, the CDR3 gives the full variable domain: DTGVSQNPRHKITKRGQNVTFRCDPISEHNRLYWYRQTLGQGPEFLTYFQNEAQLEKSRLLSDRFSAERPKGSFSTLEIQRTEQGDSAMYLCASSLRGAPGGDTFGSGTRLTVV.

This clonotype was seen more than once but under ten times. The chain joins TRBV7-2 to TRBJ2-1; D gene ambiguous. Germline CDR1 is SGHTA and CDR2 is FQGNSA. Trimming left V 3 bases short and J 0 bases short, with 9 bases between. This CDR3 region has 15 residues. CDR3 loop: CASSLLDASYNEQFF. The CDR3 DNA sequence: TGTGCCAGCAGCTTGTTAGATGCCTCCTACAATGAGCAGTTCTTC.

The V gene is TRBV18, the J gene TRBJ1-5; no definite D call. Germline V gene lookup returns CDR1 KGHSH and CDR2 LQKENI. V was pared by 4 bases and J by 6 bases, with 10 bases between. The CDR3 runs 13 residues. The CDR3 is CASSRDVSQPQHF. CDR3 nucleotide sequence: TGTGCCAGCTCACGCGACGTGTCTCAGCCCCAGCATTTT.

The table lists this clonotype with many counts. The V and J genes are TRBV28 and TRBJ2-1; TRBD2 matches at 8 bases. Germline-derived CDR1 and CDR2 are MDHEN and SYDVKM. The J segment lost 6 bases and the V segment lost 3 bases, leaving 7 bases of the junction unmatched. There are 15 residues in the CDR3. This CDR3 is CASSFAGGLGNEQFF. CDR3 bases: TGTGCCAGCAGTTTCGCGGGAGGTTTGGGCAATGAGCAGTTCTTC. Full variable domain (missing parts from reference TRBV28 and TRBJ2-1): DVKVTQSSRYLVKRTGEKVFLECVQDMDHENMFWYRQDPGLGLRLIYFSYDVKMKEKGDIPEGYSVSREKKERFSLILESASTNQTSMYLCASSFAGGLGNEQFFGPGTRLTVL.

The sample holds many counts of this clonotype. The chain has TRBV12-3 or TRBV12-4 and TRBJ2-5, with D possibly TRBD1 on 6 matching bases. Trimming removed 2 bases at V and 1 base at J, with 11 bases between. This CDR3 comprises 15 residues. The CDR3 loop reads CASSLNQGIQETQYF. The CDR3, as DNA: TGTGCCAGCAGTTTAAATCAGGGGATCCAAGAGACCCAGTACTTC.

This clonotype was seen ten or more times. The chain is built from TRBV7-2 and TRBJ1-1, with D tentatively TRBD1 (5 bases). The V gene's germline CDR1 is SGHTA and CDR2 FQGNSA. Deletions cut 1 base from V and 5 bases from J, with 11 bases between. There are 14 residues in the CDR3. The DNA of the CDR3 is TGTGCCAGCAGCTTAGTGGCAGGGATGACTGAAGCTTTCTTT. Translating gives CASSLVAGMTEAFF.

In regard to this clonotype: This may arise from a read error, as a much more abundant clone is one base away. The gene calls are TRBV27 and TRBJ2-7, with 9 bases lining up with TRBD1. Germline V gene data show CDR1 as MNHEY and CDR2 as SMNVEV (reference sequence). CDR3 size: 13 residues. V lost 5 bases, J lost 3 bases, and 2 bases stayed unmatched. CDR3 in amino acids: CASSGGQGYEQYF. CDR3 nucleotides: TGTGCCAGCAGTGGGGGACAGGGCTACGAGCAGTACTTC.

This clonotype was recorded at least ten times. This chain connects TRBV20-1 to TRBJ1-5; 10 bases are a match to TRBD1. The CDR3 has 18 residues. J lost 7 bases, V lost 0 bases, and 15 bases had no gene match. Germline V gives CDR1 DFQATT, CDR2 SNEGSKA (reference sequence). The CDR3 nucleotides read TGCAGTGCTAGAGATGGGACAGGGGTCGGTCCGGGGAACCAGCCCCAGCATTTT. It yields the protein CSARDGTGVGPGNQPQHF.

This clonotype was observed at least ten times. V gene TRBV29-1 combines with J gene TRBJ1-5; D call uncertain. Trimming stripped 3 bases from V and 2 bases from J, with 14 bases between. Germline CDR1 is SQVTM and CDR2 is ANQGSEA. The CDR3 is 15 residues long. CDR3 amino acids: CSVESQCRGNQPQHF. DNA of the CDR3: TGCAGCGTTGAGAGCCAGTGTAGGGGCAATCAGCCCCAGCATTTT.